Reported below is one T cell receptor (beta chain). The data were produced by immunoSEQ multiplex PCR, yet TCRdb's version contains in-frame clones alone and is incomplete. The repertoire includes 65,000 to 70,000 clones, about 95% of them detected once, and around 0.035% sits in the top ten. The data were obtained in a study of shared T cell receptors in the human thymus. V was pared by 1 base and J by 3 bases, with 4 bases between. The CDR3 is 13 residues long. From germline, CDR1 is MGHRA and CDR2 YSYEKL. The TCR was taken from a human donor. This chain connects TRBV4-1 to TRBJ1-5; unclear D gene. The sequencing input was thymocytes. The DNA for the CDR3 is TGCGCCAGCAGCCAAGGCCCCAATCAGCCCCAGCATTTT. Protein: CASSQGPNQPQHF.